The clone carrying this T cell receptor (beta chain) was detected only a few times. Its specificity is unknown. This sample is part of a study of beta chain features in type 1 diabetes. Study-level results: Compared with healthy donors, patients appeared to share more similar naive, central memory and regulatory TCRB repertoires. Shortening of TCRB CDR3s, moderate but significant, appeared in all four CD4+ subsets of Type 1 diabetes patients.

The entirety of the isolated RNA underwent reverse transcription, so expressed TCRB transcripts were sequenced. TCRdb's copy holds only in-frame clones and misses some; the assay was immunoSEQ multiplex PCR. The sample has a few hundred thousand clones, roughly 10% seen once. The V gene's germline CDR1 is SNHLY and CDR2 FYNNEI. CDR3 length: 13 amino acids. The junction had 9 bases not matched to a gene; V was cut back by 7 bases and J by 7 bases. V gene TRBV2 combines with J gene TRBJ2-7, with 8 positions matching TRBD1. The sample comprised naive CD4+ T cells from blood. This clonotype was sampled from a young man with type 1 diabetes. The chain's CDR3 is CASMWQGAGEQYF. The CDR3 nucleotides read TGTGCCAGCATGTGGCAGGGGGCAGGGGAGCAGTACTTC.